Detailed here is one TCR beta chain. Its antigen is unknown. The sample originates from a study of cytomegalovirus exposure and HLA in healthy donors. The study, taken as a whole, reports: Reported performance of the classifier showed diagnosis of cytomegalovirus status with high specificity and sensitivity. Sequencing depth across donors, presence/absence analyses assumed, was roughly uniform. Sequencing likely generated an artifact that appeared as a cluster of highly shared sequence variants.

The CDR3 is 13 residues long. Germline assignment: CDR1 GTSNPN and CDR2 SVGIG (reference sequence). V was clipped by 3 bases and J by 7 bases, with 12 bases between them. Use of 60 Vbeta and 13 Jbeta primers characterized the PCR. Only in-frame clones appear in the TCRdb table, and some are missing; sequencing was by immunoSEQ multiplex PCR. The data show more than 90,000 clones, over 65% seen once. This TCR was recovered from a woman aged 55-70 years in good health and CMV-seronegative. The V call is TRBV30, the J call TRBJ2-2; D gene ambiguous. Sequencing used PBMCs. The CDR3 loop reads CAWRKLVVGELFF. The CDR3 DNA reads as TGTGCCTGGAGAAAGCTCGTAGTCGGGGAGCTGTTTTTT.